The 3 T cell receptor beta chains below were found in one sample sequenced in a study of shared clonotypes between healthy human individuals. The data were produced by immunoSEQ multiplex PCR, yet TCRdb's version contains in-frame clones alone and is incomplete. This table holds hundreds of thousands of clones, roughly four fifths found once. Sequencing used PBMCs. These receptors were obtained from a woman aged 35 to 49 in good health. Some clones in this sample may be carry-over from other donors' samples.

This clone showed up just once. The chain uses TRBV7-2 and TRBJ1-5; no clear D gene. Trimming left V 3 bases short and J 0 bases short, with 3 bases between. This CDR3 is 13 amino acids long. CDR1 SGHTA and CDR2 FQGNSA come from the germline V gene. CDR3: CASSFISNQPQHF. The CDR3 DNA reads as TGTGCCAGCAGCTTTATTAGCAATCAGCCCCAGCATTTT.

The J gene is TRBJ1-2, the V gene TRBV11-2, with D uncertain. Germline V gene lookup returns CDR1 SGHAT and CDR2 FQNNGV. The length of the CDR3 is 13 residues. Trimming left V 2 bases short and J 4 bases short, with 8 bases between. CDR3 DNA: TGTGCCAGCAGCTTATCACAGACCTATGGCTACACCTTC. This sequence encodes CASSLSQTYGYTF.

The count of this clone is one. The chain combines TRBV6-1 with TRBJ2-3, with D possibly called TRBD1 or TRBD2 (5 bases each). Trimming cost V 6 bases and J 4 bases, with 23 bases left between them. The CDR3 contains 17 residues. CDR1 is MNHNS and CDR2 is SASEGT in the germline V gene. The CDR3 DNA reads TGTGCCAGCAGGGAATATGGGACCTCCTCGTTGGCAGATACGCAGTATTTT. The encoded protein is CASREYGTSSLADTQYF.